This paragraph covers one TCR beta chain sequence. Its antigen is still unknown. The data originate from a study of T-cell memory formation after mild COVID-19. Germline CDR1 SGHRS, CDR2 YFSETQ. CDR3 length: 13 amino acids. The germline V and J ends were trimmed by 5 bases and 5 bases, with 14 bases remaining between them. TCRdb itself ran the 5' RACE reads through MiXCR, one entry per CDR3 protein. The data contain 130,000 to 150,000 distinct CDR3 sequences, 15% to 20% of them singletons. Study conclusions and caveats: Among clones peaking at day 37 in the second wave, SARS-CoV-2 specificity remained unconfirmed.

The receptor comes from an adult woman who had mild COVID-19 (a few samples of this study predate the infection). Cell type and time point are not known. The rearrangement uses TRBV5-1 and TRBJ2-7; D is perhaps TRBD2 (5 bases). Source material: PBMCs or a T cell subset sorted from them (not recorded which). CDR3 residues: CASSVSGIHEQYF. In DNA, the CDR3 is TGCGCCAGCAGTGTTTCGGGAATCCACGAGCAGTACTTC.